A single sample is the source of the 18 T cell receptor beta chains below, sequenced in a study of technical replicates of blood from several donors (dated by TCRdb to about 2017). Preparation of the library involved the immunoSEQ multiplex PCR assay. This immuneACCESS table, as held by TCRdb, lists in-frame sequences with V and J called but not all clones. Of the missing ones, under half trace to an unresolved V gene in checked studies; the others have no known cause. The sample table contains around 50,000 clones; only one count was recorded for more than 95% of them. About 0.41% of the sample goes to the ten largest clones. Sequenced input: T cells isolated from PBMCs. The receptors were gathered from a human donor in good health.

DNA for the CDR3: TGCGCCAGCAGCGAGACTACAGGGGGCAACTATGGCTACACCTTC. Protein: CASSETTGGNYGYTF. V gene TRBV5-1 combines with J gene TRBJ1-2, with 9 bases lining up with TRBD1. CDR1 is SGHRS and CDR2 is YFSETQ in the germline V gene. J was trimmed by 2 bases and V by 4 bases; bases with no gene match: 6. The CDR3 has 15 residues.

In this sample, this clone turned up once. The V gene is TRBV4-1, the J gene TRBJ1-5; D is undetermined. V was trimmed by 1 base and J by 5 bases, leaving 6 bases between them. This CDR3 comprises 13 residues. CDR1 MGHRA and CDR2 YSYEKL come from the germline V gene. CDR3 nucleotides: TGCGCCAGCAGCCAAGTTCTAGATCAGCCCCAGCATTTT. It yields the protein CASSQVLDQPQHF.

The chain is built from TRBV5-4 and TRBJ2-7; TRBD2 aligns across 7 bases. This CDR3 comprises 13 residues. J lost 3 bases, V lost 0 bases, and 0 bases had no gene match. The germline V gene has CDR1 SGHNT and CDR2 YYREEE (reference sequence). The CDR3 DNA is TGTGCCAGCAGCTTGGGCGGGGGCTACGAGCAGTACTTC. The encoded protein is CASSLGGGYEQYF.

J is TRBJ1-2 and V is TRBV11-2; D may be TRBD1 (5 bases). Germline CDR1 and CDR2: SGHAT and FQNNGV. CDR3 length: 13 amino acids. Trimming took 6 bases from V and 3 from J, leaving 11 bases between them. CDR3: CASSNGHDYGYTF. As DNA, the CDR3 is TGTGCCAGCAGTAATGGACACGACTATGGCTACACCTTC.

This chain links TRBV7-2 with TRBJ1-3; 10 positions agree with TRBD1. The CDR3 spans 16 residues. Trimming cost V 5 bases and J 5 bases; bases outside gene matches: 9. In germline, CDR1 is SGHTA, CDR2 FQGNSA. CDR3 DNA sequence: TGTGCCAGCAGCCCCCGGACAGGGGGAATAAGAAACACCATATATTTT. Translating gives CASSPRTGGIRNTIYF.

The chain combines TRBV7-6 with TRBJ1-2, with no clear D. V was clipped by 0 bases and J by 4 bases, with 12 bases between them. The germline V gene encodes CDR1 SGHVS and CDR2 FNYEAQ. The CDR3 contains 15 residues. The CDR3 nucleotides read TGTGCCAGCAGCTTAGCGCTTGACTCCGTCTATGGCTACACCTTC. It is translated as CASSLALDSVYGYTF.

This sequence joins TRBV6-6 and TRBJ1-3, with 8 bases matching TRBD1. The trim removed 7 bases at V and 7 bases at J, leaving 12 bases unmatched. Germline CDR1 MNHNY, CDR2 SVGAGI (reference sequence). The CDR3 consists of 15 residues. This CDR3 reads CASIPPGQGRNTIYF. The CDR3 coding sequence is TGTGCCAGCATTCCACCCGGACAGGGACGCAACACCATATATTTT.

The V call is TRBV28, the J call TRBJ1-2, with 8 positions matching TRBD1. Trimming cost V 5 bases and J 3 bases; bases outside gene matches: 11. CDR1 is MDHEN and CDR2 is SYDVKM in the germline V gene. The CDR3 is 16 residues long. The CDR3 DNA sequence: TGTGCCAGCAGTACAGGACAGGGAACACCTTACTATGGCTACACCTTC. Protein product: CASSTGQGTPYYGYTF.

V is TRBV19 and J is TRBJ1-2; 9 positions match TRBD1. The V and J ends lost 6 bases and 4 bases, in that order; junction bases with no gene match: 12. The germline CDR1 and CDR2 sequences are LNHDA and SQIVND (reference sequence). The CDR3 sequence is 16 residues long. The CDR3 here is CASSPYETGGFYGYTF. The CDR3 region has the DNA TGTGCCAGTAGCCCATATGAGACAGGGGGATTCTATGGCTACACCTTC.

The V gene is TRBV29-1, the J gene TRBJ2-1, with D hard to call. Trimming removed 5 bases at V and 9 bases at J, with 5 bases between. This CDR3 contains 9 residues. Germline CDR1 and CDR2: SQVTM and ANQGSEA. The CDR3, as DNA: TGCAGCGTTACAAGTGAGCAGTTCTTC. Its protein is CSVTSEQFF.

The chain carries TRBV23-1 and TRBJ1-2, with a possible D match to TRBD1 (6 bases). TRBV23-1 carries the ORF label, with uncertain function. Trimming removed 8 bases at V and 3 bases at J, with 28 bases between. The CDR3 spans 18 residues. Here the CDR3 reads CASPNRVWKATPDYGYTF. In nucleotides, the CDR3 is TGCGCCAGCCCAAACAGGGTTTGGAAGGCCACACCGGACTATGGCTACACCTTC.

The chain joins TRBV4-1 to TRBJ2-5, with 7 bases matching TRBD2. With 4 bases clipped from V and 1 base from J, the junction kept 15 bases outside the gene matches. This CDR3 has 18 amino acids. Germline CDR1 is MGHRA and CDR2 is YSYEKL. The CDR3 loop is CASSPTLIRGVGQETQYF. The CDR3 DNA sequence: TGCGCCAGCAGCCCAACCCTGATACGGGGGGTTGGCCAAGAGACCCAGTACTTC.

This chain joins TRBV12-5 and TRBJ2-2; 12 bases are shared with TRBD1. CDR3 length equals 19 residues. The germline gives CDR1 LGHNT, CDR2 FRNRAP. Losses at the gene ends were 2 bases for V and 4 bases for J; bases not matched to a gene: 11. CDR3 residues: CASGLPPGQGAMGTGELFF. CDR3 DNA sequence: TGTGCTAGTGGTTTGCCCCCGGGACAGGGGGCTATGGGCACCGGGGAGCTGTTTTTT.

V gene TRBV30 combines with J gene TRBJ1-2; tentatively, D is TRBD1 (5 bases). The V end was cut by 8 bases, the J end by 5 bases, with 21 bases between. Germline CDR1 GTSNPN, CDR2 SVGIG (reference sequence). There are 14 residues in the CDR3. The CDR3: CAQTPAGSVYGYTF. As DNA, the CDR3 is TGTGCCCAGACCCCGGCAGGGTCGGTATATGGCTACACCTTC.

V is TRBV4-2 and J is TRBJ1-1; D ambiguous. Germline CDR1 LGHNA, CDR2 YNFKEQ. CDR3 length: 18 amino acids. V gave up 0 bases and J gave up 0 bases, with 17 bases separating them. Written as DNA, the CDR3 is TGTGCCAGCAGCCAAGATAATGGCCAGGCCTTCATGAACACTGAAGCTTTCTTT. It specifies CASSQDNGQAFMNTEAFF.

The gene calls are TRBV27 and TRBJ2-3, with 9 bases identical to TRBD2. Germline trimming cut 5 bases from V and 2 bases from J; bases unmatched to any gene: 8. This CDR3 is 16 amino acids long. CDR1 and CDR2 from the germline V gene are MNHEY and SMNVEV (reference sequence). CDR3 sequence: CASSVTSGSHTDTQYF. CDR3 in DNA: TGTGCCAGCAGTGTCACTAGCGGGTCCCACACAGATACGCAGTATTTT.

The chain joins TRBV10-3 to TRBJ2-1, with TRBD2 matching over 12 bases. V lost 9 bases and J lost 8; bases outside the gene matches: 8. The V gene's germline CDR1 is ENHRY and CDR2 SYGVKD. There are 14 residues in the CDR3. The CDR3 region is CAISSGRAPDEQFF. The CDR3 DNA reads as TGTGCCATATCTAGCGGGAGGGCCCCTGATGAGCAGTTCTTC.

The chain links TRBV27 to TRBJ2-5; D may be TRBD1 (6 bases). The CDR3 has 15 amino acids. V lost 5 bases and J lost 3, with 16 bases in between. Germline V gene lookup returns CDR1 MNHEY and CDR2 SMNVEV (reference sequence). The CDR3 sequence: CASSTFRDTKETQYF. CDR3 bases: TGTGCCAGCAGTACCTTCCGGGACACGAAAGAGACCCAGTACTTC.